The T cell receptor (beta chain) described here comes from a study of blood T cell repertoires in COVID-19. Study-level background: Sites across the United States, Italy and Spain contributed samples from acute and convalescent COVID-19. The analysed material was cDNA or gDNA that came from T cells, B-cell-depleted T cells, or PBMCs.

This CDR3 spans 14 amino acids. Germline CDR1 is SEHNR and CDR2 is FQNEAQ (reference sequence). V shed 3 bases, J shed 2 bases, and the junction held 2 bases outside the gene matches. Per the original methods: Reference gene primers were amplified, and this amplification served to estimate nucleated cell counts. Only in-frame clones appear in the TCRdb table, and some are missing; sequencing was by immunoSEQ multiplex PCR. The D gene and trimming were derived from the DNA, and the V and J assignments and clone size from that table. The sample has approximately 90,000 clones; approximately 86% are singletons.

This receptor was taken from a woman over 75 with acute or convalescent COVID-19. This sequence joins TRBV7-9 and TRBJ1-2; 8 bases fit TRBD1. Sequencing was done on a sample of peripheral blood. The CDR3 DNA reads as TGTGCCAGCAGCTTTGGACAGGGAAACTATGGCTACACCTTC. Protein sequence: CASSFGQGNYGYTF.